Listed below are T cell receptor beta chains from one sample, sequenced in a study of blood T cell repertoires in COVID-19. Profiling relied on immunoSEQ multiplex PCR, and the TCRdb table lists in-frame clones only, not all of them. The profile covers 250,000 to 400,000 clones, with 85% to 90% appearing a single time and roughly 2.9% taken by the ten largest. Sequences were obtained from peripheral blood. These receptors came from a woman between 25 and 40 years old with COVID-19, enrolled during active disease. Each CDR3 is given with its conserved first and last residue. The D gene is left open where the match is weak. Size is stated for part of the rows, as once, few or many counts, or as a class when the clone is expanded.

CDR3aa	CDR3nt	v_gene	j_gene	d_gene	abundance
CATSRGGRSYEQYF	TGTGCCACCAGCAGGGGCGGGAGGAGCTACGAGCAGTACTTC	TRBV15	TRBJ2-7	TRBD2	.
CASSPSGNQPQHF	TGTGCCAGCAGCCCTTCGGGTAATCAGCCCCAGCATTTT	TRBV3-1/TRBV3-2	TRBJ1-5	.	.
CAWSVGAHEQYF	TGTGCCTGGAGTGTTGGGGCCCACGAGCAGTACTTC	TRBV30	TRBJ2-7	.	.
CSVRTGSNYGYTF	TGCAGCGTTCGGACAGGGAGTAACTATGGCTACACCTTC	TRBV29-1	TRBJ1-2	TRBD1	once
CASSMDTTTPGYTF	TGTGCCAGCAGCATGGACACGACGACCCCTGGCTACACCTTC	TRBV7-9	TRBJ1-2	.	.
CASSPQTGYGTEAFF	TGTGCCAGCAGCCCCCAGACAGGGTATGGCACTGAAGCTTTCTTT	TRBV7-9	TRBJ1-1	TRBD1	.
CASSLGLIHSGNTIYF	TGTGCCAGCAGTTTAGGACTGATCCACTCTGGAAACACCATATATTTT	TRBV28	TRBJ1-3	.	.
CASSLAGGQTYNEQFF	TGTGCCAGCAGCCTAGCGGGAGGGCAAACCTACAATGAGCAGTTCTTC	TRBV7-6	TRBJ2-1	TRBD2	.
CASSEWLNTEAFF	TGTGCCAGCAGTGAATGGCTGAACACTGAAGCTTTCTTT	TRBV2	TRBJ1-1	.	.
CASSSIGTGRSPLHF	TGCGCCAGCAGCTCCATCGGGACAGGACGATCACCCCTCCACTTT	TRBV4-1	TRBJ1-6	TRBD1	.
CAISGGTVTYEQYF	TGTGCCATCAGTGGAGGGACAGTGACCTACGAGCAGTACTTC	TRBV10-3	TRBJ2-7	TRBD1	.
CAITPSGGISYNEQFF	TGTGCCATCACCCCGAGCGGGGGAATCTCCTACAATGAGCAGTTCTTC	TRBV10-3	TRBJ2-1	TRBD2	.
CASLDRGGQPQHF	TGTGCCAGCCTGGACAGGGGCGGTCAGCCCCAGCATTTT	TRBV2	TRBJ1-5	TRBD1	.
CASGQTVSNQPQHF	TGTGCCAGCGGGCAGACAGTTAGCAATCAGCCCCAGCATTTT	TRBV7-9	TRBJ1-5	.	.
CASRAGTGNEKLFF	TGTGCCAGCAGAGCCGGGACAGGGAATGAAAAACTGTTTTTT	TRBV6-5	TRBJ1-4	TRBD1	.
CASSYRGWGTDTQYF	TGTGCCAGCAGCTACAGGGGTTGGGGCACAGATACGCAGTATTTT	TRBV7-9	TRBJ2-3	TRBD1	.
CASSGQGAGELFF	TGCGCCAGCAGCGGGCAGGGGGCCGGGGAGCTGTTTTTT	TRBV5-1	TRBJ2-2	TRBD1	.
CASTRDKENTEAFF	TGTGCCAGTACCCGGGACAAGGAGAACACTGAAGCTTTCTTT	TRBV19	TRBJ1-1	.	.
CASSLGGGSVQPQHF	TGCGCCAGCAGCTTGGGAGGGGGTAGCGTTCAGCCCCAGCATTTT	TRBV5-1	TRBJ1-5	.	few
CATSDRTSTNEQFF	TGTGCCACCAGTGACCGCACTAGTACGAATGAGCAGTTCTTC	TRBV24-1	TRBJ2-1	.	.
CAWSPERMNYGYTF	TGTGCCTGGAGTCCGGAGAGAATGAACTATGGCTACACCTTC	TRBV30	TRBJ1-2	.	.
CASDRGGNTIYF	TGTGCCAGTGACAGGGGTGGAAACACCATATATTTT	TRBV2	TRBJ1-3	TRBD1	.
CASSFGQGRSPLHF	TGTGCCAGCAGTTTTGGACAGGGTCGGTCACCCCTCCACTTT	TRBV27	TRBJ1-6	TRBD1	once
CASSIWGGKDTQYF	TGTGCCAGTAGTATTTGGGGGGGAAAAGATACGCAGTATTTT	TRBV19	TRBJ2-3	TRBD2	.
CASSSLLAGGYNEQFF	TGTGCCAGCAGTTCCCTCCTAGCGGGAGGCTACAATGAGCAGTTCTTC	TRBV27	TRBJ2-1	TRBD2	.
CAPKRGENTEAFF	TGTGCCCCCAAGCGAGGCGAGAACACTGAAGCTTTCTTT	TRBV2	TRBJ1-1	.	.
CASSFDRNTEAFF	TGTGCCAGTAGCTTTGACAGAAACACTGAAGCTTTCTTT	TRBV19	TRBJ1-1	.	.
CASRLDRSSYGYTF	TGTGCCAGCAGACTGGACAGGTCGTCCTATGGCTACACCTTC	TRBV5-4	TRBJ1-2	TRBD1	.
CASSGVGHQGNTGELFF	TGTGCCAGCAGCGGAGTCGGTCACCAGGGGAACACCGGGGAGCTGTTTTTT	TRBV4-2	TRBJ2-2	.	.
CSGTYPTEAFF	TGCAGCGGGACTTATCCCACTGAAGCTTTCTTT	TRBV29-1	TRBJ1-1	.	few
CASSPRRWRNTEAFF	TGCGCCAGCAGCCCCAGACGATGGAGGAACACTGAAGCTTTCTTT	TRBV5-1	TRBJ1-1	.	.
CASSQKGQTSTNEKLFF	TGTGCCAGCAGCCAAAAGGGACAGACCTCAACTAATGAAAAACTGTTTTTT	TRBV3-1/TRBV3-2	TRBJ1-4	TRBD1	.
CASSQGSGNNEQFF	TGCGCCAGCAGCCAGGGTAGCGGGAACAATGAGCAGTTCTTC	TRBV4-1	TRBJ2-1	TRBD2	.
CASSLPGQGLVYEQYF	TGTGCCAGCAGCTTACCCGGACAGGGGCTGGTCTACGAGCAGTACTTC	TRBV7-8	TRBJ2-7	TRBD1	.
CASSQVASGTGELFF	TGTGCCAGCAGCCAAGTGGCTAGCGGGACCGGGGAGCTGTTTTTT	TRBV3-1/TRBV3-2	TRBJ2-2	TRBD2	.
CASSPRTGGIYEQYF	TGTGCCAGCTCACCAAGGACAGGGGGGATCTACGAGCAGTACTTC	TRBV18	TRBJ2-7	TRBD1	.
CASRLSGGTNEQFF	TGTGCCAGCAGACTAAGCGGGGGGACCAATGAGCAGTTCTTC	TRBV6-5	TRBJ2-1	TRBD2	.
CASRIRAIQPQHF	TGTGCCAGCAGGATCAGGGCTATCCAGCCCCAGCATTTT	TRBV28	TRBJ1-5	.	.
CASSPTETNYGYTF	TGTGCCAGCTCACCAACAGAGACTAACTATGGCTACACCTTC	TRBV18	TRBJ1-2	.	.
CASSDGAGGGGNQPQHF	TGTGCCAGCAGCGATGGGGCAGGGGGCGGCGGCAATCAGCCCCAGCATTTT	TRBV7-9	TRBJ1-5	TRBD1	.
CILGAGPSYTF	TGCATTCTGGGGGCGGGTCCGAGCTACACCTTC	TRBV20-1	TRBJ1-2	.	.
CAWNAERDQPQHF	TGTGCCTGGAACGCGGAGAGGGATCAGCCCCAGCATTTT	TRBV30	TRBJ1-5	.	.
CASSRGGSSYNEQFF	TGCGCCAGCAGTCGAGGCGGGAGCTCCTACAATGAGCAGTTCTTC	TRBV5-1	TRBJ2-1	TRBD2	.
CASSLGSSGANVLTF	TGTGCCAGCAGCTTGGGCAGCTCTGGGGCCAACGTCCTGACTTTC	TRBV5-6	TRBJ2-6	.	once
CASSQESREGYEQYF	TGCGCCAGCAGCCAAGAGTCAAGGGAGGGCTACGAGCAGTACTTC	TRBV4-1	TRBJ2-7	TRBD2	few
CASSLDRLAQPQHF	TGTGCCAGCAGCTTGGACAGGTTGGCTCAGCCCCAGCATTTT	TRBV7-2	TRBJ1-5	TRBD1	.
CASSLRAPQGEKLFF	TGTGCCAGCAGCTTGAGGGCGCCGCAGGGTGAAAAACTGTTTTTT	TRBV5-6	TRBJ1-4	.	.
CAIRTVTSVITGELFF	TGTGCCATCAGGACCGTGACTAGCGTAATAACCGGGGAGCTGTTTTTT	TRBV10-3	TRBJ2-2	TRBD2	once
CASSEWAGRALYNEQFF	TGTGCCAGCAGTGAATGGGCCGGGAGGGCCCTCTACAATGAGCAGTTCTTC	TRBV6-1	TRBJ2-1	TRBD2	.